A single sample is the source of the 32 T cell receptor beta chains below, sequenced in a study of cytomegalovirus exposure and HLA in healthy donors. The primer mix had 60 Vbeta and 13 Jbeta primers. Profiling relied on immunoSEQ multiplex PCR, and the TCRdb table lists in-frame clones only, not all of them. The sample gives more than 110,000 clones, more than 70% of which show up once; about 5.3% is in the top ten. Sequencing was done on a sample of PBMCs. The source of these receptors is a woman aged 45-59 years in good health and CMV-seronegative.

V gene TRBV19 combines with J gene TRBJ1-2; 7 nucleotides agree with TRBD1. CDR1 is LNHDA, CDR2 SQIVND, per germline (reference sequence). CDR3 length: 13 amino acids. Trimming at V came to 6 bases and at J to 4 bases, leaving 5 bases not matched to a gene. The CDR3 DNA is TGTGCCAGTAGCATACAGGGGACCTATGGCTACACCTTC. As protein: CASSIQGTYGYTF.

The chain recombines TRBV19 with TRBJ1-2; perhaps TRBD1 as D (6 bases). The CDR3 covers 15 residues. The germline gives CDR1 LNHDA, CDR2 SQIVND (reference sequence). V lost 9 bases and J lost 4, with 21 bases in between. CDR3 sequence: CASVSGQNAVYGYTF. The CDR3 nucleotides read TGTGCCAGCGTGTCTGGACAGAACGCCGTCTATGGCTACACCTTC.

The chain combines TRBV10-3 with TRBJ1-1; a possible D gene is TRBD1 (6 bases). Germline-derived CDR1 and CDR2 are ENHRY and SYGVKD. There are 16 residues in the CDR3. V shed 2 bases and J shed 5 bases, with 18 bases lying between them. Here the CDR3 reads CAISEQGWEQGTEAFF. CDR3 sequence (DNA): TGTGCCATCAGTGAGCAAGGTTGGGAGCAGGGGACTGAAGCTTTCTTT.

The chain joins TRBV6-5 to TRBJ1-2, with D maybe TRBD1 (5 bases). The CDR3 totals 14 residues. V lost 0 bases to trimming and J lost 7 bases, with 12 bases between them. Germline loops: CDR1 MNHEY, CDR2 SVGAGI. CDR3 amino acids: CASSYSKGVAGYTF. For the CDR3, the DNA is TGTGCCAGCAGTTACTCGAAAGGGGTGGCTGGCTACACCTTC.

There are a few counts of this clone. The V and J genes are TRBV4-2 and TRBJ1-4; no clear D gene. Germline V gives CDR1 LGHNA, CDR2 YNFKEQ. The V end lost 4 bases, the J end lost 4 bases, and 13 bases lay between the germline ends. CDR3 length: 15 residues. The CDR3 DNA reads TGTGCCAGCAGCCCCATGAGACCGGGTAATGAAAAACTGTTTTTT. It codes for CASSPMRPGNEKLFF.

This clone was picked up a small number of times. The chain combines TRBV18 with TRBJ1-1; no clear D gene. CDR1 is KGHSH and CDR2 is LQKENI in the germline V gene. The V gene lost 3 bases and the J gene lost 5 bases, with 16 bases spanning the gap. This CDR3 has 15 residues. Here the CDR3 reads CASSPAATRGTEAFF. The CDR3 DNA follows: TGTGCCAGCTCACCGGCAGCCACGCGGGGTACTGAAGCTTTCTTT.

This clone was counted a few times. The chain employs TRBV7-6 and TRBJ2-3; D not certain. Trimming shortened V by 6 bases and J by 2 bases, and 12 bases separated the two germline ends. In germline, CDR1 is SGHVS, CDR2 FNYEAQ. The CDR3 extends over 14 amino acids. CDR3 sequence (DNA): TGTGCCAGCAGTCGTGGTGGCTCCACAGATACGCAGTATTTT. Protein sequence: CASSRGGSTDTQYF.

This clone was counted only a few times. The chain uses TRBV7-4 and TRBJ1-1; 8 positions match TRBD1. The germline V gene encodes CDR1 SGHVT and CDR2 SQSDAQ. This CDR3 comprises 14 residues. With V trimmed by 4 bases and J by 3 bases, 4 bases remained unmatched. This CDR3 is CASSWTGRDTEAFF. CDR3 DNA: TGTGCCAGCAGCTGGACAGGGAGGGACACTGAAGCTTTCTTT. Drawing the rest from reference TRBV7-4 and TRBJ1-1, the complete variable domain is GAGVSQSPRYKVAKRGRDVALRCDSISGHVTLYWYRQTLGQGSEVLTYSQSDAQRDKSGRPSGRFSAERPERSVSTLKIQRTEQGDSAVYLCASSWTGRDTEAFFGQGTRLTVV.

The chain is built from TRBV7-8 and TRBJ2-1; 8 bases line up with TRBD2. J gave up 9 bases and V 2 bases, and 9 bases lay outside the gene matches. The CDR3 covers 15 residues. The germline V gene has CDR1 SGHVS and CDR2 FQNEAQ. This chain's CDR3 is CASSLYGGALGEQFF. The DNA for the CDR3 is TGTGCCAGCAGCTTATACGGGGGGGCACTTGGTGAGCAGTTCTTC.

In regard to this clone: Germline and junction disagree at one end, which may indicate a read error. The J gene is TRBJ1-2, the V gene TRBV30; 8 nucleotides line up with TRBD1. In germline, CDR1 is GTSNPN, CDR2 SVGIG (reference sequence). The CDR3 runs to 12 residues. CDR3 amino acids: CAWSQGARGYPF. CDR3 bases: TGTGCCTGGAGTCAGGGGGCGCGAGGCTACCCCTTC.

The chain couples TRBV7-9 to TRBJ2-7, with D tentatively TRBD1 (7 bases). V was shortened by 3 bases and J by 2 bases, with 11 bases between the two germline ends. This CDR3 spans 14 amino acids. Looked up from germline, CDR1 is SEHNR and CDR2 is FQNEAQ (reference sequence). This CDR3 is CASSFSGQAYEQYF. CDR3 bases: TGTGCCAGCAGCTTTAGCGGACAGGCCTACGAGCAGTACTTC.

The chain uses TRBV11-2 and TRBJ2-5; D is unclear. Trimming took off 0 bases at V and 4 bases at J, with 6 bases between the two ends. The CDR3 sequence is 13 residues long. CDR1 and CDR2 (germline): SGHAT, FQNNGV. This CDR3 reads CASSLDARETQYF. As DNA, the CDR3 is TGTGCCAGCAGCTTAGATGCGAGAGAGACCCAGTACTTC.

The V and J genes are TRBV13 and TRBJ1-5; D unclear. This CDR3 spans 15 amino acids. Trimming left V 0 bases short and J 4 bases short, with 10 bases between. Germline V gives CDR1 PRHDT, CDR2 FYEKMQ (reference sequence). CDR3 DNA sequence: TGTGCCAGCAGCTTAGGCCGTATGAGGAATCAGCCCCAGCATTTT. It specifies CASSLGRMRNQPQHF.

CDR3 DNA sequence: TGTGCCAGTACCCAAAGCCGGGACTCTACTAGGGAAAAACTGTTTTTT. It yields the protein CASTQSRDSTREKLFF. This sequence joins TRBV19 and TRBJ1-4, with D maybe TRBD1 (5 bases). V was shortened by 7 bases and J by 8 bases, with 23 bases between the two germline ends. The CDR3 extends over 16 amino acids. Germline V gene lookup returns CDR1 LNHDA and CDR2 SQIVND (reference sequence).

The chain links TRBV5-3 to TRBJ1-6, with TRBD1 as a possible D gene (5 bases). TRBV5-3 is annotated as an ORF whose role is uncertain. The CDR3 totals 13 residues. V gave up 4 bases and J gave up 7 bases, with 9 bases separating them. This chain's CDR3 is CARSQGGNSPLHF. The CDR3 DNA reads TGTGCCAGAAGCCAGGGTGGGAATTCACCCCTCCACTTT.

The rearrangement uses TRBV5-1 and TRBJ2-1; 7 nucleotides match TRBD1. J was trimmed by 2 bases and V by 0 bases; bases with no gene match: 2. This CDR3 spans 15 amino acids. The germline CDR1 and CDR2 sequences are SGHRS and YFSETQ. The CDR3 is CASSLGQGTYNEQFF. CDR3 nucleotide sequence: TGCGCCAGCAGCTTGGGACAGGGAACCTACAATGAGCAGTTCTTC.

The V and J genes are TRBV29-1 and TRBJ2-3, with D possibly being TRBD1 (6 bases). Germline-derived CDR1 and CDR2 are SQVTM and ANQGSEA. Trimming removed 1 base from V and 2 bases from J, with 10 bases in between. CDR3 length equals 14 residues. CDR3 region: CSVEGGRLTDTQYF. The DNA of the CDR3 is TGCAGCGTTGAAGGGGGGCGACTCACAGATACGCAGTATTTT.

The chain is built from TRBV5-1 and TRBJ1-1, with D unresolved. This CDR3 region has 12 residues. Germline V gene data show CDR1 as SGHRS and CDR2 as YFSETQ. The V end lost 0 bases, the J end lost 11 bases, and 11 bases lay between the germline ends. CDR3 DNA sequence: TGCGCCAGCAGCTTGGACAGTTCCCAGGCTTTCTTT. It yields the protein CASSLDSSQAFF.

The chain employs TRBV4-1 and TRBJ1-6; the D is unclear. The germline gives CDR1 MGHRA, CDR2 YSYEKL. Trimming stripped 1 base from V and 9 bases from J, with 13 bases between. This CDR3 is built from 15 residues. This CDR3 is CASSQANTPLSPLHF. Written as DNA, the CDR3 is TGCGCCAGCAGCCAAGCTAATACCCCCCTTTCACCCCTCCACTTT.

This clone was detected only once. This rearrangement joins TRBV6-1 to TRBJ1-2; D is ambiguous. CDR3 size: 15 residues. V was cut by 1 base and J by 7 bases, with 16 bases left in between. The germline gives CDR1 MNHNS, CDR2 SASEGT. In DNA, the CDR3 is TGTGCCAGCAGTGAAGAGGCAGGCTCTTTCAGTGGCTACACCTTC. This encodes CASSEEAGSFSGYTF.

The CDR3 loop reads CASQAGRNTEAFF. Here the CDR3 DNA reads TGTGCCAGCCAGGCCGGGAGGAACACTGAAGCTTTCTTT. The chain carries TRBV2 and TRBJ1-1; no reliable D call. This CDR3 comprises 13 residues. From germline, CDR1 is SNHLY and CDR2 FYNNEI. Trimming stripped 8 bases from V and 1 base from J, with 11 bases between.

CDR3 bases: TGTGCCAGCAGCTTAGGGGAAGGAGGGTACAATGAGCAGTTCTTC. Amino acid sequence: CASSLGEGGYNEQFF. The gene calls are TRBV13 and TRBJ2-1; D is possibly TRBD2 (6 bases). The germline V gene encodes CDR1 PRHDT and CDR2 FYEKMQ (reference sequence). The CDR3 is 15 residues long. With 0 bases removed from V and 4 bases from J, the gap between germline ends came to 10 bases.

The CDR3, as DNA: TGCGCCAGCAGCTTGCGGGGGGGCACAGATACGCAGTATTTT. Its protein is CASSLRGGTDTQYF. The chain carries TRBV5-1 and TRBJ2-3; 7 bases align to TRBD2. After removal of 1 base from V and 1 base from J, the junction contained 0 bases not matched to a gene. This CDR3 comprises 14 residues. Germline CDR1 reads SGHRS; CDR2 reads YFSETQ.

The chain recombines TRBV10-1 with TRBJ1-1, with D uncertain. The germline CDR1 and CDR2 sequences are WNHNN and SYGVQD (reference sequence). The V and J ends lost 2 bases and 3 bases respectively, with 7 bases between them. The CDR3 is 13 amino acids. CDR3 in DNA: TGCGCCAGCAGTGAGGACGGGGACACTGAAGCTTTCTTT. The encoded protein is CASSEDGDTEAFF.

The gene calls are TRBV7-8 and TRBJ2-3, with D tentatively TRBD2 (5 bases). CDR1 SGHVS and CDR2 FQNEAQ come from the germline V gene. Trimming cost V 5 bases and J 6 bases, with 15 bases left between them. This CDR3 is built from 14 residues. Here the CDR3 reads CASSLGLPGDTQYF. Here the CDR3 DNA reads TGTGCCAGCAGCCTCGGACTTCCAGGCGATACGCAGTATTTT.

The gene calls are TRBV2 and TRBJ2-5; TRBD2 agrees at 7 bases. The end of the DNA aligns better with TRBJ2-7, so the J call may be wrong. CDR3 size: 12 residues. CDR1 and CDR2 (germline): SNHLY, FYNNEI. CDR3 in amino acids: CASSPGGYEQYF. CDR3 DNA: TGTGCCAGCAGCCCGGGGGGTTACGAGCAGTACTTC.

The chain carries TRBV19 and TRBJ2-1, with a weak D call TRBD2 (7 bases). Germline CDR1 and CDR2: LNHDA and SQIVND (reference sequence). V lost 3 bases, J lost 6 bases, and 12 bases lay in between. This CDR3 spans 14 amino acids. The CDR3 DNA reads as TGTGCCAGTAGTATGGGGGGGCGAGGCAATGAGCAGTTCTTC. It is translated as CASSMGGRGNEQFF.

V and J are TRBV27 and TRBJ1-4; D remains ambiguous. V was cut by 5 bases and J by 3 bases, with 10 bases left in between. Looked up from germline, CDR1 is MNHEY and CDR2 is SMNVEV (reference sequence). This CDR3 is 14 amino acids long. CDR3 loop: CASSRSLPNEKLFF. The CDR3 nucleotides are TGTGCCAGCAGTCGCAGTCTCCCTAATGAAAAACTGTTTTTT.

This sequence joins TRBV10-3 and TRBJ2-7; 8 nucleotides agree with TRBD1. This CDR3 region has 15 residues. After removal of 3 bases from V and 4 bases from J, the junction contained 8 bases not matched to a gene. Germline loops: CDR1 ENHRY, CDR2 SYGVKD. The CDR3 is CAISDRQGAGYEQYF. The CDR3 nucleotides read TGTGCCATCAGTGACAGGCAGGGGGCAGGGTACGAGCAGTACTTC.

V usage is TRBV27 and J usage is TRBJ1-4; TRBD1 is a possible D gene (5 bases). The CDR3 has 16 residues. Germline assignment: CDR1 MNHEY and CDR2 SMNVEV (reference sequence). V was pared by 0 bases and J by 3 bases, with 11 bases between. The CDR3 region has the DNA TGTGCCAGCAGTTTATCAGGGGTTGGGGCTAATGAAAAACTGTTTTTT. It is translated as CASSLSGVGANEKLFF.

The chain couples TRBV4-2 to TRBJ2-2; tentative D call: TRBD2 (6 bases). The V and J ends lost 4 bases and 0 bases respectively, with 12 bases between them. Per the germline V gene, CDR1 is LGHNA and CDR2 is YNFKEQ. The CDR3 contains 16 residues. The CDR3 spells CASSRSSATNTGELFF. Written as DNA, the CDR3 is TGTGCCAGCAGCCGATCTAGCGCTACGAACACCGGGGAGCTGTTTTTT.

This rearrangement joins TRBV6-1 to TRBJ1-2, with 7 bases lining up with TRBD1. The CDR3 has 13 amino acids. The ends lost 8 bases at V and 4 bases at J; junction bases unmatched: 7. Germline V lookup: CDR1 MNHNS, CDR2 SASEGT. CDR3 sequence reads: CASREGASYGYTF. CDR3 DNA sequence: TGTGCCAGCCGGGAGGGGGCCAGCTATGGCTACACCTTC.